Listed below are T cell receptor beta chains from one sample, sequenced in a study of blood T cell repertoires in COVID-19. Profiling relied on immunoSEQ multiplex PCR, and the TCRdb table lists in-frame clones only, not all of them. The sample holds about 300,000 clones, around 90% seen once. Sequenced sample: peripheral blood. The receptors stem from a man aged 18 to 29 with active or convalescent COVID-19. Both conserved end residues are part of each CDR3. Fields, in order: clone size, V gene, D gene, J gene, CDR3 DNA, CDR3 protein. The D gene is left open where the match is weak. Only part of the rows carry a size: once, few, many, or a class if the clone is expanded.

abundance: .; v_gene: TRBV6-5; d_gene: .; j_gene: TRBJ1-1; CDR3nt: TGTGCCAGCAGTTACTCAGCGGGCGGGACTGAAGCTTTCTTT; CDR3aa: CASSYSAGGTEAFF
abundance: .; v_gene: TRBV4-1; d_gene: TRBD1; j_gene: TRBJ1-5; CDR3nt: TGCGCCAGCAGCCAAGCCACAGGGGCTAATCAGCCCCAGCATTTT; CDR3aa: CASSQATGANQPQHF
abundance: .; v_gene: TRBV9; d_gene: .; j_gene: TRBJ2-7; CDR3nt: TGTGCCAGCAGCGCGGCCCAGGGATACGAGCAGTACTTC; CDR3aa: CASSAAQGYEQYF
abundance: .; v_gene: TRBV28; d_gene: .; j_gene: TRBJ2-5; CDR3nt: TGTGCCAGCAGTCCTCCCTACGGGATGCAAGAGACCCAGTACTTC; CDR3aa: CASSPPYGMQETQYF
abundance: .; v_gene: TRBV11-3; d_gene: TRBD2; j_gene: TRBJ2-3; CDR3nt: TGTGCCAGCAGCGGAAGCGGGGCCGGCACAGATACGCAGTATTTT; CDR3aa: CASSGSGAGTDTQYF
abundance: .; v_gene: TRBV29-1; d_gene: TRBD1; j_gene: TRBJ2-7; CDR3nt: TGCAGCGTTGAGACAGGGGGCGAATACGAGCAGTACTTC; CDR3aa: CSVETGGEYEQYF
abundance: .; v_gene: TRBV7-9; d_gene: TRBD1; j_gene: TRBJ1-3; CDR3nt: TGTGCCAGCAGCTTAGCGTGGAGACAGGGTAGTAGAAACACCATATATTTT; CDR3aa: CASSLAWRQGSRNTIYF
abundance: .; v_gene: TRBV2; d_gene: .; j_gene: TRBJ2-1; CDR3nt: TGTGCCAGCAGTGCACCAGGGAATGAGCAGTTCTTC; CDR3aa: CASSAPGNEQFF
abundance: .; v_gene: TRBV19; d_gene: TRBD1; j_gene: TRBJ2-6; CDR3nt: TGTGCCAGTAGTATAGACGTACCGGGACAGGGGTTTGGGGCCAACGTCCTGACTTTC; CDR3aa: CASSIDVPGQGFGANVLTF
abundance: .; v_gene: TRBV6-6; d_gene: .; j_gene: TRBJ1-2; CDR3nt: TGTGCCAGCAGCCTCGGGTCTAACTATGGCTACACCTTC; CDR3aa: CASSLGSNYGYTF
abundance: .; v_gene: TRBV29-1; d_gene: TRBD1; j_gene: TRBJ1-2; CDR3nt: TGCAGCGTTGAGGTCGACAGGGGAGCTGTTGGCTACACCTTC; CDR3aa: CSVEVDRGAVGYTF
abundance: .; v_gene: TRBV6-5; d_gene: TRBD1; j_gene: TRBJ2-7; CDR3nt: TGTGCCACCCGATTCGGGACAGGTTGGTCCTACGAGCAGTACTTC; CDR3aa: CATRFGTGWSYEQYF
abundance: .; v_gene: TRBV27; d_gene: TRBD2; j_gene: TRBJ2-1; CDR3nt: TGTGCCAGCACACAGCGGGGAAGTCTAAATGAGCAGTTCTTC; CDR3aa: CASTQRGSLNEQFF
abundance: .; v_gene: TRBV6-2/TRBV6-3; d_gene: .; j_gene: TRBJ2-3; CDR3nt: TGTGCCAGCAGCCTAAGCACAGATACGCAGTATTTT; CDR3aa: CASSLSTDTQYF
abundance: .; v_gene: TRBV7-9; d_gene: .; j_gene: TRBJ1-1; CDR3nt: TGTGCCAGCAGCCCAAGGTACAGGATGGGTACTGAAGCTTTCTTT; CDR3aa: CASSPRYRMGTEAFF
abundance: .; v_gene: TRBV27; d_gene: .; j_gene: TRBJ2-3; CDR3nt: TGTGCCAGCACGAGTTACGGGGGGCGAACAGATACGCAGTATTTT; CDR3aa: CASTSYGGRTDTQYF
abundance: .; v_gene: TRBV11-2; d_gene: .; j_gene: TRBJ2-4; CDR3nt: TGTGCCAGCAAAGGAGGGACGTATGTTGGCATTCAGTACTTC; CDR3aa: CASKGGTYVGIQYF
abundance: .; v_gene: TRBV12-3/TRBV12-4; d_gene: .; j_gene: TRBJ2-3; CDR3nt: TGTGCCAGCAGCTTTCTCCCCACAGATACGCAGTATTTT; CDR3aa: CASSFLPTDTQYF
abundance: .; v_gene: TRBV12-1; d_gene: .; j_gene: TRBJ2-3; CDR3nt: TGTGCCAGCAGCTTTGCGCCACGGACTAGCGGGAGCCCACCTAGCACAGATACGCAGTATTTT; CDR3aa: CASSFAPRTSGSPPSTDTQYF
abundance: .; v_gene: TRBV15; d_gene: .; j_gene: TRBJ1-4; CDR3nt: TGTGCCACCAGCAGAGACCTAAGGGGACACGAAAAACTGTTTTTT; CDR3aa: CATSRDLRGHEKLFF
abundance: once; v_gene: TRBV6-6; d_gene: .; j_gene: TRBJ1-1; CDR3nt: TGTGCCAGCAGCACGGGGGGCAGCACGGCTTTCTTT; CDR3aa: CASSTGGSTAFF
abundance: .; v_gene: TRBV5-5; d_gene: TRBD1; j_gene: TRBJ1-2; CDR3nt: TGTGCCAGCAGCTTGAGTCCGGGACAGAAATATTCGGGGAAATATGGCTACACCTTC; CDR3aa: CASSLSPGQKYSGKYGYTF
abundance: few; v_gene: TRBV18; d_gene: .; j_gene: TRBJ2-7; CDR3nt: TGTGCCAGCTCACCAGCGGGCAGGAGCTCCTACGAGCAGTACTTC; CDR3aa: CASSPAGRSSYEQYF
abundance: .; v_gene: TRBV9; d_gene: .; j_gene: TRBJ2-1; CDR3nt: TGTGCCAGCAGCGTAGACGGGAGTCTCGACAATGAGCAGTTCTTC; CDR3aa: CASSVDGSLDNEQFF
abundance: once; v_gene: TRBV2; d_gene: TRBD2; j_gene: TRBJ2-1; CDR3nt: TGTGCCAGCAGTGTTTCTGCGGGGGGCCCCAATGAGCAGTTCTTC; CDR3aa: CASSVSAGGPNEQFF
abundance: .; v_gene: TRBV5-1; d_gene: TRBD1; j_gene: TRBJ2-2; CDR3nt: TGCGCCAGCAGCTTAACAGGGGGCGGAACCGGGGAGCTGTTTTTT; CDR3aa: CASSLTGGGTGELFF
abundance: .; v_gene: TRBV27; d_gene: .; j_gene: TRBJ1-6; CDR3nt: TGTGCCAGCAGTTTGGTTCAGAACTATAATTCACCCCTCCACTTT; CDR3aa: CASSLVQNYNSPLHF
abundance: .; v_gene: TRBV5-1; d_gene: TRBD2; j_gene: TRBJ2-1; CDR3nt: TGCGCCAGCAGCTTGGTAGGCGGGAGGTCCTACAATGAGCAGTTCTTC; CDR3aa: CASSLVGGRSYNEQFF
abundance: .; v_gene: TRBV5-1; d_gene: TRBD1; j_gene: TRBJ1-2; CDR3nt: TGCGCCAGCAGCTTGGCGACAGGGGACTATGGCTACACCTTC; CDR3aa: CASSLATGDYGYTF
abundance: .; v_gene: TRBV19; d_gene: .; j_gene: TRBJ2-1; CDR3nt: TGTGCCAGTAGTATAGACTCCCCGGCGCGGCGGGACTCGAACAATGAGCAGTTCTTC; CDR3aa: CASSIDSPARRDSNNEQFF
abundance: few; v_gene: TRBV7-2; d_gene: .; j_gene: TRBJ1-2; CDR3nt: TGTGCCAGCAGCTTAGATACCGCTAGCTATGGCTACACCTTC; CDR3aa: CASSLDTASYGYTF
abundance: .; v_gene: TRBV20-1; d_gene: .; j_gene: TRBJ1-5; CDR3nt: TGCAGTGCTAGTGAGTCCGGGGGGTATCAGCCCCAGCATTTT; CDR3aa: CSASESGGYQPQHF
abundance: .; v_gene: TRBV2; d_gene: TRBD2; j_gene: TRBJ2-3; CDR3nt: TGTGCCACCTCCCAGCGGGGGCCCACAGATACGCAGTATTTT; CDR3aa: CATSQRGPTDTQYF
abundance: .; v_gene: TRBV6-2/TRBV6-3; d_gene: .; j_gene: TRBJ2-7; CDR3nt: TGTGCCAGCAGTTACTTATTCAACAACTACGAGCAGTACTTC; CDR3aa: CASSYLFNNYEQYF
abundance: .; v_gene: TRBV18; d_gene: TRBD1; j_gene: TRBJ2-7; CDR3nt: TGTGCCAGCTCCCCGGGACAGCGGACCTTGGGTATACGGGAGCAGTACTTC; CDR3aa: CASSPGQRTLGIREQYF
abundance: .; v_gene: TRBV3-1/TRBV3-2; d_gene: TRBD2; j_gene: TRBJ2-1; CDR3nt: TGTGCCAGCAGCGACTTTAGAGGCGGGGGGAGCAATGAGCAGTTCTTC; CDR3aa: CASSDFRGGGSNEQFF
abundance: .; v_gene: TRBV5-1; d_gene: .; j_gene: TRBJ2-5; CDR3nt: TGCGCCAGCAGCCCCTACAGGGACCAGTCGTTGGAGACCCAGTACTTC; CDR3aa: CASSPYRDQSLETQYF
abundance: .; v_gene: TRBV18; d_gene: TRBD2; j_gene: TRBJ2-2; CDR3nt: TGTGCCAGCTCACCAGGCTCCTCGGGGGGAACAACCGGGGAGCTGTTTTTT; CDR3aa: CASSPGSSGGTTGELFF
abundance: .; v_gene: TRBV19; d_gene: .; j_gene: TRBJ1-5; CDR3nt: TGTGCCAGTAGAACAGGACATAGCAATCAGCCCCAGCATTTT; CDR3aa: CASRTGHSNQPQHF
abundance: few; v_gene: TRBV18; d_gene: TRBD1; j_gene: TRBJ1-1; CDR3nt: TGTGCCAGCTCAGGACGACAGGGACTGAACACTGAAGCTTTCTTT; CDR3aa: CASSGRQGLNTEAFF
abundance: .; v_gene: TRBV27; d_gene: .; j_gene: TRBJ2-7; CDR3nt: TGTGCCAGCAGTTTACGTGGTCAGATTTCCTACGAGCAGTACTTC; CDR3aa: CASSLRGQISYEQYF
abundance: .; v_gene: TRBV28; d_gene: .; j_gene: TRBJ2-3; CDR3nt: TGTGCCAGCACCCCGTTAGGGCGGGTCACAGATACGCAGTATTTT; CDR3aa: CASTPLGRVTDTQYF
abundance: .; v_gene: TRBV29-1; d_gene: .; j_gene: TRBJ2-7; CDR3nt: TGCAGCGTGGAAGGGGCCTCCTACGAGCAGTACTTC; CDR3aa: CSVEGASYEQYF
abundance: .; v_gene: TRBV5-5; d_gene: .; j_gene: TRBJ1-1; CDR3nt: TGTGCCAGCAGCCCTGGACAGTACACTGAAGCTTTCTTT; CDR3aa: CASSPGQYTEAFF
abundance: .; v_gene: TRBV5-8; d_gene: .; j_gene: TRBJ1-6; CDR3nt: TGTGCCAGCAGCTCCGGGACAAAGAATTCACCCCTCCACTTT; CDR3aa: CASSSGTKNSPLHF
abundance: .; v_gene: TRBV7-9; d_gene: TRBD1; j_gene: TRBJ2-2; CDR3nt: TGTGCCAGCAGTCAAAGGACAGGGGGCGTCACCGGGGAGCTGTTTTTT; CDR3aa: CASSQRTGGVTGELFF
abundance: .; v_gene: TRBV6-5; d_gene: .; j_gene: TRBJ2-1; CDR3nt: TGTGCCAGCAATACCGGGACCTACAATGAGCAGTTCTTC; CDR3aa: CASNTGTYNEQFF
abundance: .; v_gene: TRBV25-1; d_gene: .; j_gene: TRBJ2-4; CDR3nt: TGTGCCAGCAGTGACCCATCGGACTTGACCAAAAACATTCAGTACTTC; CDR3aa: CASSDPSDLTKNIQYF
abundance: .; v_gene: TRBV10-3; d_gene: TRBD1; j_gene: TRBJ1-2; CDR3nt: TGTGCCACCTTGGGACAGGGGTATGGCTACACCTTC; CDR3aa: CATLGQGYGYTF